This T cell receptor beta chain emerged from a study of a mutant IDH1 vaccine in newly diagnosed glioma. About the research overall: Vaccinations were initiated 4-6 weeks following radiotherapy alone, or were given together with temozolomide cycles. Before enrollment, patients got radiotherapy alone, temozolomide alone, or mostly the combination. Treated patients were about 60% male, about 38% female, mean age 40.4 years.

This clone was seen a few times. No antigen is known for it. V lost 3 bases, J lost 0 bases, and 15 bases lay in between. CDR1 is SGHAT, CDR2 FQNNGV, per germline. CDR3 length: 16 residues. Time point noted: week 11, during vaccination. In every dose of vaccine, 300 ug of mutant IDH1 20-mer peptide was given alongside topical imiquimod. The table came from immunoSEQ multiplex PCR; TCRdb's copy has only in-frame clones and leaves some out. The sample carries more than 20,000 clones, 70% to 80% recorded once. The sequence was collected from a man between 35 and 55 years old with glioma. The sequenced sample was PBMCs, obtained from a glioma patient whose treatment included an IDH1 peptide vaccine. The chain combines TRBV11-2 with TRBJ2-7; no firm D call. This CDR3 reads CASSFLRGRHSYEQYV. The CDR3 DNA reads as TGTGCCAGCAGCTTTCTGAGAGGAAGACACTCCTACGAGCAGTACGTC.